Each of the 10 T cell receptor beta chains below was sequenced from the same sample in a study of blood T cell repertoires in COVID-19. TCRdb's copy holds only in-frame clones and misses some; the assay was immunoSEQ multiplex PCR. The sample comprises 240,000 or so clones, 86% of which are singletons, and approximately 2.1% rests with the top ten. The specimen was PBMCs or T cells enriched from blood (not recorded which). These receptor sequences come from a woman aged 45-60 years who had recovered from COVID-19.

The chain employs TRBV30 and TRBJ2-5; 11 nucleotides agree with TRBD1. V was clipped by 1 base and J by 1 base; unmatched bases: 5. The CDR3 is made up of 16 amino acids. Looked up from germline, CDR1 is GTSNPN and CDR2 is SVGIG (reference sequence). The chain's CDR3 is CAWSESDRGLQETQYF. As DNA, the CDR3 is TGTGCCTGGAGTGAATCGGACAGGGGGCTCCAAGAGACCCAGTACTTC. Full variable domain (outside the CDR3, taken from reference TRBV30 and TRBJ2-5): SQTIHQWPATLVQPVGSPLSLECTVEGTSNPNLYWYRQAAGRGLQLLFYSVGIGQISSEVPQNLSASRPQDRQFILSSKKLLLSDSGFYLCAWSESDRGLQETQYFGPGTRLLVL.

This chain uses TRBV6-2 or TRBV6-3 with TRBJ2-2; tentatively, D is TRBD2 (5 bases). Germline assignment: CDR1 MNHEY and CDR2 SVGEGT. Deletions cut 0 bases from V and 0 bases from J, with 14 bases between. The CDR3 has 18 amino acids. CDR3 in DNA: TGTGCCAGCAGTTACTCGGCCCGGGAATGGCCGAACACCGGGGAGCTGTTTTTT. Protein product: CASSYSAREWPNTGELFF.

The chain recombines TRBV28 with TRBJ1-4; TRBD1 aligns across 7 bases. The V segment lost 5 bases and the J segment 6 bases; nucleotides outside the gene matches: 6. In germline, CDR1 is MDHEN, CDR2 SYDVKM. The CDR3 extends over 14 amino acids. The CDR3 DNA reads TGTGCCAGCAGTAAATTCGACAGGGATGAAAAACTGTTTTTT. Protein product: CASSKFDRDEKLFF.

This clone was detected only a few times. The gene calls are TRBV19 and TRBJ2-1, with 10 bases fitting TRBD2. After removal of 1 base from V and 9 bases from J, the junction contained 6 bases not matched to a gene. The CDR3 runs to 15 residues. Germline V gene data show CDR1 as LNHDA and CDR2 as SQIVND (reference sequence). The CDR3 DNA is TGTGCCAGTAGTATAGCCCTAGCGGGAGAAACTGAGCAGTTCTTC. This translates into CASSIALAGETEQFF.

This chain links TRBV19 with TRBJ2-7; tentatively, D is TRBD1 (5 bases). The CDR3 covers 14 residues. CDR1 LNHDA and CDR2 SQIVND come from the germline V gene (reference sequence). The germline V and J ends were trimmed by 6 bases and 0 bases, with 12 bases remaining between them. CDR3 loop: CASRLEGASYEQYF. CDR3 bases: TGTGCCAGTAGGTTGGAAGGGGCCTCCTACGAGCAGTACTTC.

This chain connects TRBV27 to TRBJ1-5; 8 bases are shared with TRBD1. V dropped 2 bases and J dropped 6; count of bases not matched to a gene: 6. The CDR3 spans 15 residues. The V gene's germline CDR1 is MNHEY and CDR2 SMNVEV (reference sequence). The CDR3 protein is CASSLRTGRGQPQHF. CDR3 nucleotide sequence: TGTGCCAGCAGTTTAAGGACAGGGAGGGGTCAGCCCCAGCATTTT.

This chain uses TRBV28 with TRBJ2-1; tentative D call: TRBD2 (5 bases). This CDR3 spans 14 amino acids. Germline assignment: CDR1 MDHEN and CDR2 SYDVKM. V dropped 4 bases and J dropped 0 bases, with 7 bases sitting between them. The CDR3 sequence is CASSSEVSYNEQFF. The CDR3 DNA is TGTGCCAGCAGTTCGGAGGTCTCCTACAATGAGCAGTTCTTC. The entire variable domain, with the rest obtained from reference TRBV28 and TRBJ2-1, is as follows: DVKVTQSSRYLVKRTGEKVFLECVQDMDHENMFWYRQDPGLGLRLIYFSYDVKMKEKGDIPEGYSVSREKKERFSLILESASTNQTSMYLCASSSEVSYNEQFFGPGTRLTVL.

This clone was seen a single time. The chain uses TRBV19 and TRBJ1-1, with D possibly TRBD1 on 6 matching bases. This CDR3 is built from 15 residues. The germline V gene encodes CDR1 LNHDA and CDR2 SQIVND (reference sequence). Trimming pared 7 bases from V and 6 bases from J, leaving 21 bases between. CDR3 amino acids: CASMPLVGGSAEAFF. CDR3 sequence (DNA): TGTGCCAGTATGCCCCTCGTAGGGGGAAGCGCTGAAGCTTTCTTT.

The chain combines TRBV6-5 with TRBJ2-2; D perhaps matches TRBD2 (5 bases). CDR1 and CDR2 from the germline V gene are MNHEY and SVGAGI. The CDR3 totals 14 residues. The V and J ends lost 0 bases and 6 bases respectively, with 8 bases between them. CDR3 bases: TGTGCCAGCAGTTACTCGGAGGTCTCCGGGGAGCTGTTTTTT. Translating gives CASSYSEVSGELFF.

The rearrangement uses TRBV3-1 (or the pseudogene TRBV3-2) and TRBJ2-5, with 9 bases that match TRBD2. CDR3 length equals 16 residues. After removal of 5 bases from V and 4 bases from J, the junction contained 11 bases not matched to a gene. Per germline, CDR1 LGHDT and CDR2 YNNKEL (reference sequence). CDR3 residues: CASSTSGRGGGETQYF. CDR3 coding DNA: TGTGCCAGCAGCACCTCTGGGCGGGGGGGCGGAGAGACCCAGTACTTC.